The next 6 T cell receptor beta chains were all read from a single sample in a study of Ad26.COV2.S vaccination and SARS-CoV-2 variants. Profiled with immunoSEQ multiplex PCR; TCRdb holds only in-frame clones, not every one. The sample includes around 450,000 clones, 75% to 90% of them seen just once. Treatment reported: around 19 received Ad26.COV2.S at low or high dose, single or two shots; about 5 received placebo; per-sample allocation not given. Sampling was done on day 63 after the first vaccine or placebo injection. Source: peripheral blood, taken in a trial of Ad26.COV2.S vaccine versus placebo. The receptors stem from a person between 18 and 65 years old who received the Ad26.COV2.S COVID-19 vaccine or a placebo.

This chain links TRBV5-1 with TRBJ1-2; D gene unclear. V gave up 4 bases and J gave up 0 bases, with 10 bases separating them. The CDR3 has 14 amino acids. Germline-derived CDR1 and CDR2 are SGHRS and YFSETQ. This CDR3 reads CASSPSTSNYGYTF. DNA for the CDR3: TGCGCCAGCAGCCCCTCGACTTCTAACTATGGCTACACCTTC.

V and J are TRBV27 and TRBJ1-5, with D unresolved. This CDR3 is built from 15 residues. Germline V CDR1 and CDR2: MNHEY, SMNVEV (reference sequence). V was cut by 6 bases and J by 6 bases, with 18 bases left in between. CDR3 residues: CASSPDGYLGQPQHF. CDR3 DNA sequence: TGTGCCAGCAGCCCAGACGGATACCTGGGTCAGCCCCAGCATTTT.

This rearrangement joins TRBV28 to TRBJ2-7; tentatively, D is TRBD2 (6 bases). The CDR3 contains 15 residues. The germline V gene has CDR1 MDHEN and CDR2 SYDVKM. Trimming took 2 bases from V and 3 from J, leaving 14 bases between them. CDR3 nucleotides: TGTGCCAGCAGTTTAGGGGGGACTGGAAACTACGAGCAGTACGTC. Translation: CASSLGGTGNYEQYV.

The rearrangement uses TRBV12-3 or TRBV12-4 and TRBJ2-7; D is ambiguous. V was clipped by 6 bases and J by 5 bases, with 8 bases between them. The CDR3 contains 11 residues. The CDR3 sequence: CASSPRDEQYF. CDR3 bases: TGTGCCAGCAGCCCTCGGGACGAGCAGTACTTC.

This clone has only a few counts. This chain links TRBV5-1 with TRBJ1-2, with D possibly being TRBD1 (5 bases). Trimming removed 2 bases at V and 4 bases at J, with 18 bases between. Per germline, CDR1 SGHRS and CDR2 YFSETQ. CDR3 length equals 16 residues. Here the CDR3 DNA reads TGCGCCAGCAGCTTTGGGTTTAACGTCGGGACCTATGGCTACACCTTC. It is translated as CASSFGFNVGTYGYTF.

This clone has just a few counts. The V gene is TRBV2, the J gene TRBJ1-4, with a tentative D call TRBD1 (6 bases). The CDR3 is made up of 15 amino acids. The V end was cut by 6 bases, the J end by 1 base, with 12 bases between. CDR1 is SNHLY and CDR2 is FYNNEI in the germline V gene. The CDR3 here is CASRLQGLTNEKLFF. CDR3 coding DNA: TGTGCCAGCAGGCTACAGGGTTTAACTAATGAAAAACTGTTTTTT.